These 13 T cell receptor beta chains originate from one sample sequenced in a study of cytomegalovirus exposure and HLA in healthy donors. Produced via immunoSEQ multiplex PCR; TCRdb's table is partial and in-frame only. The sample includes roughly 130,000 clones, 88% of them seen just once. The sample consisted of PBMCs. These receptors came from a man aged 25 to 45 in good health and CMV-seronegative.

The CDR3 reads CAISASGEQYF. The CDR3, as DNA: TGTGCCATCAGTGCTAGCGGGGAGCAGTACTTC. This chain joins TRBV10-3 and TRBJ2-7, with TRBD2 matching over 8 bases. The CDR3 extends over 11 amino acids. J was trimmed by 7 bases and V by 4 bases; bases with no gene match: 0. CDR1 and CDR2 (germline): ENHRY, SYGVKD.

This sequence joins TRBV4-1 and TRBJ1-3; no definite D call. Trimming cost V 5 bases and J 1 base, with 12 bases left between them. Germline CDR1 reads MGHRA; CDR2 reads YSYEKL. CDR3 size: 15 residues. CDR3 region: CASSGSGNSGNTIYF. In nucleotides, the CDR3 is TGCGCCAGCAGCGGTTCCGGGAATTCTGGAAACACCATATATTTT.

The J gene is TRBJ2-7, the V gene TRBV18; 7 nucleotides agree with TRBD2. The V gene's germline CDR1 is KGHSH and CDR2 LQKENI. V dropped 3 bases and J dropped 7; count of bases not matched to a gene: 12. The CDR3 covers 15 residues. CDR3 bases: TGTGCCAGCTCACCTCGGCCCGATAGGGGAGGGGAGCAGTACTTC. Its protein is CASSPRPDRGGEQYF. The variable domain in full, with the rest retrieved from reference TRBV18 and TRBJ2-7, is NAGVMQNPRHLVRRRGQEARLRCSPMKGHSHVYWYRQLPEEGLKFMVYLQKENIIDESGMPKERFSAEFPKEGPSILRIQQVVRGDSAAYFCASSPRPDRGGEQYFGPGTRLTVT.

The CDR3 is CASSLDGQNYGYTF. In nucleotides, the CDR3 is TGTGCCAGCAGCTTGGACGGACAGAACTATGGCTACACCTTC. V is TRBV5-8 and J is TRBJ1-2; TRBD1 is a possible D gene (6 bases). V was clipped by 0 bases and J by 2 bases, with 8 bases between them. The CDR3 extends over 14 amino acids. The germline CDR1 and CDR2 sequences are SGHTS and YDEGEE.

This chain joins TRBV7-9 and TRBJ1-5; 7 bases are a match to TRBD1. The junction had 5 bases not matched to a gene; V was cut back by 3 bases and J by 6 bases. Germline assignment: CDR1 SEHNR and CDR2 FQNEAQ (reference sequence). This CDR3 spans 14 amino acids. CDR3: CASSFGQVTQPQHF. The CDR3 DNA sequence: TGTGCCAGCAGCTTCGGACAGGTGACTCAGCCCCAGCATTTT.

J is TRBJ2-3 and V is TRBV5-1, with D maybe TRBD1 (6 bases). Germline values: CDR1 SGHRS, CDR2 YFSETQ. The CDR3 spans 22 residues. V was clipped by 6 bases and J by 0 bases, with 35 bases between them. This CDR3 is CASMRSGMRRVGGGPSTDTQYF. The CDR3 nucleotides are TGCGCCAGCATGCGGTCCGGTATGAGAAGGGTTGGGGGCGGACCTAGCACAGATACGCAGTATTTT.

This chain uses TRBV2 with TRBJ2-3, with a possible D match to TRBD2 (6 bases). The ends were cut back, 5 bases at V and 2 bases at J, with 8 bases in the middle. There are 13 residues in the CDR3. The germline V gene has CDR1 SNHLY and CDR2 FYNNEI. CDR3 region: CASSRDFTDTQYF. In DNA, the CDR3 is TGTGCCAGCAGTAGGGACTTCACAGATACGCAGTATTTT.

The chain employs TRBV19 and TRBJ2-1; TRBD2 matches 8 bases. CDR3 length: 14 residues. Germline V gene sequence: CDR1 LNHDA, CDR2 SQIVND (reference sequence). Losses at the gene ends were 5 bases for V and 7 bases for J; bases not matched to a gene: 7. The CDR3 DNA reads as TGTGCCAGTAGTCTCCGACTAGCGTGGAATGAGCAGTTCTTC. This gives the protein CASSLRLAWNEQFF.

The rearrangement joins TRBV7-9 to TRBJ2-3; D unclear. Per the germline V gene, CDR1 is SEHNR and CDR2 is FQNEAQ (reference sequence). Trimming took 2 bases from V and 1 from J, leaving 7 bases between them. CDR3 size: 14 residues. The CDR3 nucleotides are TGTGCCAGCAGCTTACTGCAGGGCACAGATACGCAGTATTTT. This codes for CASSLLQGTDTQYF.

The chain couples TRBV7-9 to TRBJ2-3, with D uncertain. This CDR3 is built from 16 residues. V was cut by 3 bases and J by 0 bases, with 13 bases left in between. Germline lookup yields CDR1 SEHNR and CDR2 FQNEAQ (reference sequence). The CDR3 loop reads CASSFPKEVSTDTQYF. CDR3 coding DNA: TGTGCCAGCAGCTTCCCCAAAGAGGTTAGCACAGATACGCAGTATTTT. Looking up the rest from reference TRBV7-9 and TRBJ2-3 gives the full variable domain: DTGVSQNPRHKITKRGQNVTFRCDPISEHNRLYWYRQTLGQGPEFLTYFQNEAQLEKSRLLSDRFSAERPKGSFSTLEIQRTEQGDSAMYLCASSFPKEVSTDTQYFGPGTRLTVL.

The chain couples TRBV7-9 to TRBJ1-5; D is possibly TRBD1 (6 bases). CDR1 SEHNR and CDR2 FQNEAQ come from the germline V gene (reference sequence). Trimming cost V 1 base and J 0 bases, with 19 bases left between them. The CDR3 has 19 amino acids. DNA for the CDR3: TGTGCCAGCAGCTTAGGTTTGTACGGGGACACCTATAGCAATCAGCCCCAGCATTTT. Its translation is CASSLGLYGDTYSNQPQHF.

The chain couples TRBV7-2 to TRBJ1-2, with D possibly TRBD1 on 6 matching bases. Germline CDR1 and CDR2: SGHTA and FQGNSA. V shed 4 bases and J shed 2 bases, with 17 bases lying between them. This CDR3 comprises 16 residues. CDR3 bases: TGTGCCAGCAGCTCTACCCGACAGGAAAGAAACTATGGCTACACCTTC. This sequence encodes CASSSTRQERNYGYTF.

The chain links TRBV5-4 to TRBJ1-1; possibly TRBD1 for D (5 bases). The length of the CDR3 is 13 residues. Germline CDR1 and CDR2: SGHNT and YYREEE (reference sequence). V dropped 4 bases and J dropped 0 bases, with 7 bases sitting between them. The CDR3, as DNA: TGTGCCAGCAGCGAACAGGTGAACACTGAAGCTTTCTTT. It is translated as CASSEQVNTEAFF.